This T cell receptor (beta chain) was retrieved from a study of T cell responses to AZD1222 COVID-19 vaccine. Study results and limitations: Just 5 or 6 AZD1222 recipients tested seropositive at baseline. Possibly, clonal diversity was underestimated; donors were largely white British and included more females. CD4 TCRs associated with vaccination spanned spike, dominating at 160-218 and 743-854.

Produced via immunoSEQ multiplex PCR; TCRdb's table is partial and in-frame only. This sample has about 140,000 clones, with more than 85% found just once. V lost 4 bases and J lost 6, with 16 bases in between. The CDR3 runs to 15 residues. CDR1 ENHRY and CDR2 SYGVKD come from the germline V gene. As regards this clone: The target antigen is unknown.

This receptor was taken from an adult who received the AZD1222 COVID-19 vaccine. The chain joins TRBV10-3 to TRBJ2-1; perhaps TRBD2 as D (6 bases). Sequencing was performed on peripheral blood, taken 28 days after the second AZD1222 dose. In nucleotides, the CDR3 is TGTGCCATCAGTGGAATCCGGGAGCAGGTCAATGAGCAGTTCTTC. It codes for CAISGIREQVNEQFF.